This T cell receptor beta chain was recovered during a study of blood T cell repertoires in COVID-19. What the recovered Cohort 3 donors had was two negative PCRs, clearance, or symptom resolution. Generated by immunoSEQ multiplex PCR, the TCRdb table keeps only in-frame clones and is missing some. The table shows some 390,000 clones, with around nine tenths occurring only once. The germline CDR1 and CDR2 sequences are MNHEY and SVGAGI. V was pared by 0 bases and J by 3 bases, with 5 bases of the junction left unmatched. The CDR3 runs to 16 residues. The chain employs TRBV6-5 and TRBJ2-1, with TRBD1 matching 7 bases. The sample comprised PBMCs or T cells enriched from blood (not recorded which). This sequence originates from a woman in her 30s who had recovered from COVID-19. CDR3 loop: CASSYSGPGGYNEQFF. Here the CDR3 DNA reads TGTGCCAGCAGTTACTCGGGGCCAGGGGGCTACAATGAGCAGTTCTTC.